This TCR beta chain was observed in a study of cytotoxic CD8 clonotypes in ibrutinib-treated CLL. The overall study: Results showed roughly 24 partial and 2 complete responses; following median about 68 months, roughly 14 remained remitted, approximately 12 advanced. The samples contained 250,000 to 300,000 productive templates on average. They also contained an average of roughly 90,000 productive rearrangements. Study-wide findings and caveats: Public clonotypes, found uncommonly, either contracted or stayed stable on treatment. Clonality rose at ibrutinib response and fell back toward baseline at progression.

The ends were cut back, 4 bases at V and 7 bases at J, with 17 bases in the middle. The CDR3 consists of 15 residues. CDR1 is SGDLS, CDR2 YYNGEE, per germline. Using immunoSEQ multiplex PCR, the repertoire was profiled, and TCRdb retains in-frame clones only, with some absent. The sample records 150,000 to 200,000 clones, over 75% being singletons. On this clone: Antigen: not known.

The chain joins TRBV9 to TRBJ1-4; maybe TRBD1 (6 bases). The receptor comes from a human donor with chronic lymphocytic leukemia. The sample here was PBMCs, taken at disease progression, from a patient treated with ibrutinib. The CDR3 region is CASSYVRGAGEKLFF. In nucleotides, the CDR3 is TGTGCCAGCAGCTACGTACGGGGGGCGGGTGAAAAACTGTTTTTT.